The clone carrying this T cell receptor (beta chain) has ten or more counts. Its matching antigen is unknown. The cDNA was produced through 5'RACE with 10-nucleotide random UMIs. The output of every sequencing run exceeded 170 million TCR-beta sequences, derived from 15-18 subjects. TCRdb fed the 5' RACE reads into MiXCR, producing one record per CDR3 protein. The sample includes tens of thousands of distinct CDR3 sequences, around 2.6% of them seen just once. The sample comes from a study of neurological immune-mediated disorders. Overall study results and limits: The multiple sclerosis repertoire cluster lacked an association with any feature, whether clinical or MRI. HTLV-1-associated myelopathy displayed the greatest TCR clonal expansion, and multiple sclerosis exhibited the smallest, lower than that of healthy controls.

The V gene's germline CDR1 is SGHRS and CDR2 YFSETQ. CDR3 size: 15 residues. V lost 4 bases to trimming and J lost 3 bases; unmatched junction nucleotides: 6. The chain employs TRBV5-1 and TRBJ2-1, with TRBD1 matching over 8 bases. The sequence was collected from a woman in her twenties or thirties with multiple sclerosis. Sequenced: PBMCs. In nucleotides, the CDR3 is TGCGCCAGCAGCCTAGGACAGGGTGTCTACAATGAGCAGTTCTTC. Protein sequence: CASSLGQGVYNEQFF.